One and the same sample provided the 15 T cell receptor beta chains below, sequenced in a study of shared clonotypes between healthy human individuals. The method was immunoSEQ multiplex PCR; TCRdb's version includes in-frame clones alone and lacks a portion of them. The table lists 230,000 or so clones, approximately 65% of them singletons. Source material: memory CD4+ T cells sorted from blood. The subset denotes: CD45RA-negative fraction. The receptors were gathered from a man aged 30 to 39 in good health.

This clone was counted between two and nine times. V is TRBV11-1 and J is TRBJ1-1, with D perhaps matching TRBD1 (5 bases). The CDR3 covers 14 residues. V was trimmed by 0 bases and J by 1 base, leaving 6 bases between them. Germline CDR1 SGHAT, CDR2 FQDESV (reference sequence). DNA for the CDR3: TGTGCCAGCAGCTTAGCGGGGCCGAACACTGAAGCTTTCTTT. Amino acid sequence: CASSLAGPNTEAFF.

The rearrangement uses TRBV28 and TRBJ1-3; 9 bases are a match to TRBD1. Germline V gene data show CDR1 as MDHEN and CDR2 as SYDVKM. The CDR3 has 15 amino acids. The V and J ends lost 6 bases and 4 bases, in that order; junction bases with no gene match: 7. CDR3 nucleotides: TGTGCCAGCAGCGTAACAGGGGGCCTCGGAAACACCATATATTTT. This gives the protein CASSVTGGLGNTIYF.

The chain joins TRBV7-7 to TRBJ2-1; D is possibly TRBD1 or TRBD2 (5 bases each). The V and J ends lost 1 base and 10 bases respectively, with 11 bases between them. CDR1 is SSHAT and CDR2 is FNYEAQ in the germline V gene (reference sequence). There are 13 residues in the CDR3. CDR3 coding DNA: TGTGCCAGCAGCTTAGTGGGGGTTGCCGAGCAGTTCTTC. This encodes CASSLVGVAEQFF.

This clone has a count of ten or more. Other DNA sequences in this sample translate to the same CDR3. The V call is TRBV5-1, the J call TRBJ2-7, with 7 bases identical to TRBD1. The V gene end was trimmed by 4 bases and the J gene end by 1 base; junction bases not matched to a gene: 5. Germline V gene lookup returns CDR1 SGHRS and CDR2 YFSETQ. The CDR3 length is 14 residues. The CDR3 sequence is CASSVDRTSYEQYF. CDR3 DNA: TGCGCCAGCAGCGTGGACAGGACTTCCTACGAGCAGTACTTC.

The CDR3 DNA sequence: TGCAGCGTCCTTAGCGGGAGTGAGACCCAGTACTTC. It translates to CSVLSGSETQYF. The chain carries TRBV29-1 and TRBJ2-5, with 9 positions matching TRBD2. CDR3 size: 12 residues. CDR1 SQVTM and CDR2 ANQGSEA come from the germline V gene. V lost 6 bases and J lost 5; bases outside the gene matches: 4.

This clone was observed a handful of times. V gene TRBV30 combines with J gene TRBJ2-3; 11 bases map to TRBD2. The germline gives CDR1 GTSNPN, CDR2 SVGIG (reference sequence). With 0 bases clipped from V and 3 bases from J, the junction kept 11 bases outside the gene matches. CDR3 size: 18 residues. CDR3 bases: TGTGCCTGGAGTGTTGGGGCTAGCGGGAGGTTAGAAACAGATACGCAGTATTTT. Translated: CAWSVGASGRLETDTQYF.

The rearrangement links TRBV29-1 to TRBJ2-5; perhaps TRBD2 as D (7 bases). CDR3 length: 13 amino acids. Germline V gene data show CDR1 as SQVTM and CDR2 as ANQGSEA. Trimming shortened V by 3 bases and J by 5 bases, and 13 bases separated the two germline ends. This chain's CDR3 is CSVEGGRMETQYF. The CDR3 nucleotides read TGCAGCGTTGAGGGGGGGCGCATGGAGACCCAGTACTTC. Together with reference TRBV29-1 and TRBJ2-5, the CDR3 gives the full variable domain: SAVISQKPSRDICQRGTSLTIQCQVDSQVTMMFWYRQQPGQSLTLIATANQGSEATYESGFVIDKFPISRPNLTFSTLTVSNMSPEDSSIYLCSVEGGRMETQYFGPGTRLLVL.

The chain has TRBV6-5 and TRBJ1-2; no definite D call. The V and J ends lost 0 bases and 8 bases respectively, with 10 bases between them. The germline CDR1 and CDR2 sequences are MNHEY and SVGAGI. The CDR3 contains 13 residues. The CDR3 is CASSYSSVGGYTF. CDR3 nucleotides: TGTGCCAGCAGTTACTCATCCGTGGGCGGCTACACCTTC.

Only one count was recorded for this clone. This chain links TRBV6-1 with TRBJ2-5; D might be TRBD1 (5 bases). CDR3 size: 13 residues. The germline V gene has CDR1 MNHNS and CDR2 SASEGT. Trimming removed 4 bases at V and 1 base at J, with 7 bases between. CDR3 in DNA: TGTGCCAGCAGTGGACAGCCCCAAGAGACCCAGTACTTC. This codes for CASSGQPQETQYF.

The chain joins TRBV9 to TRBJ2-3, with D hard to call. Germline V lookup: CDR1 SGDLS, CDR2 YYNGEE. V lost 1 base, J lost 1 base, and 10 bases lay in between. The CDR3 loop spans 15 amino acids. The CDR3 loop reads CASSVFADGTDTQYF. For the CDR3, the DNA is TGTGCCAGCAGCGTATTTGCAGACGGCACAGATACGCAGTATTTT.

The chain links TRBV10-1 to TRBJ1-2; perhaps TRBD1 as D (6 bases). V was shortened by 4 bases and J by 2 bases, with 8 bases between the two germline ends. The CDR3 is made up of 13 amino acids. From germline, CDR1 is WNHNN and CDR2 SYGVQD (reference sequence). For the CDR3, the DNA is TGCGCCAGCAGTGGGGACATCAACTATGGCTACACCTTC. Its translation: CASSGDINYGYTF.

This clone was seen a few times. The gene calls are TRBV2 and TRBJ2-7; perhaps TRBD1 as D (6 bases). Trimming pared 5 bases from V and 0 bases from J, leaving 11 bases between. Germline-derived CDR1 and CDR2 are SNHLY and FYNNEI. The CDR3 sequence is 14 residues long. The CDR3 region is CASSRQESSYEQYF. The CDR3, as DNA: TGTGCCAGCAGTCGACAGGAGAGCTCCTACGAGCAGTACTTC.

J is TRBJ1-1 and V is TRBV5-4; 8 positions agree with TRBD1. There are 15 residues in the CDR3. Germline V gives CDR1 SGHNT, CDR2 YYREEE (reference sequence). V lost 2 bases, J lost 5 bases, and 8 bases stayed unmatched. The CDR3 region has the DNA TGTGCCAGCAGCTTATTTCAGGGGGCTTGGACTGAAGCTTTCTTT. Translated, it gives CASSLFQGAWTEAFF.

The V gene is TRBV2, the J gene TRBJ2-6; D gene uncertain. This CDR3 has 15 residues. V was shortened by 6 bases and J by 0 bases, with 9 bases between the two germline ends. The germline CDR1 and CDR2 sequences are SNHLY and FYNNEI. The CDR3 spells CASRSTLSGANVLTF. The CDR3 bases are TGTGCCAGCAGAAGTACTCTCTCTGGGGCCAACGTCCTGACTTTC.

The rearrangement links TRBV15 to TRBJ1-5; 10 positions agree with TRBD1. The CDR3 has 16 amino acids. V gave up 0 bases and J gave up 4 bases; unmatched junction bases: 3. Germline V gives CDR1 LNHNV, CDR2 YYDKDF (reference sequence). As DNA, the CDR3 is TGTGCCACCAGCAGAGATGGGGGACAGGGGAATCAGCCCCAGCATTTT. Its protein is CATSRDGGQGNQPQHF.